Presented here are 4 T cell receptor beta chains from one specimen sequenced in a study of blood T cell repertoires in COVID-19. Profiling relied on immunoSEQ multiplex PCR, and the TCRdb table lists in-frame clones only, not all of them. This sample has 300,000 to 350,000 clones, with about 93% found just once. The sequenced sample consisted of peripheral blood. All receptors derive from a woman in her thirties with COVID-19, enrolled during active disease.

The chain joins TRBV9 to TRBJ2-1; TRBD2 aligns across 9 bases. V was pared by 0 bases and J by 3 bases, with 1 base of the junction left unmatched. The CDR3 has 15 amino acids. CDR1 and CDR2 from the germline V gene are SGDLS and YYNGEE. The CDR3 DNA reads TGTGCCAGCAGCGTAGTGACTAGCGGCTACAATGAGCAGTTCTTC. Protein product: CASSVVTSGYNEQFF.

This chain's CDR3 is CASSPQAAGKNTEAFF. CDR3 in DNA: TGCGCCAGCAGCCCGCAAGCAGCAGGGAAGAACACTGAAGCTTTCTTT. V gene TRBV5-1 combines with J gene TRBJ1-1; perhaps TRBD1 as D (5 bases). Germline-derived CDR1 and CDR2 are SGHRS and YFSETQ. The CDR3 totals 16 residues. The germline V and J ends were trimmed by 4 bases and 1 base, with 17 bases remaining between them.

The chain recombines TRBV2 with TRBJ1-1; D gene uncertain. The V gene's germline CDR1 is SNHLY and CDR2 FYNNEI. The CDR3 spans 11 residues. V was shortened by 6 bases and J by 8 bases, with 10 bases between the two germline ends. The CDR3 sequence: CASSQWAEAFF. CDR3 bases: TGTGCCAGCAGCCAATGGGCAGAAGCTTTCTTT.

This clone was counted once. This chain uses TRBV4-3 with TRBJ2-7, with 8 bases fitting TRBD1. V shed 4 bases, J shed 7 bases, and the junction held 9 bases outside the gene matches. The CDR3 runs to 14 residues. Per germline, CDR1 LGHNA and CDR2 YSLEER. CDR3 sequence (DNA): TGCGCCAGCAGCCCTGGACAGGGATTAAGGGAGCAGTACTTC. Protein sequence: CASSPGQGLREQYF.